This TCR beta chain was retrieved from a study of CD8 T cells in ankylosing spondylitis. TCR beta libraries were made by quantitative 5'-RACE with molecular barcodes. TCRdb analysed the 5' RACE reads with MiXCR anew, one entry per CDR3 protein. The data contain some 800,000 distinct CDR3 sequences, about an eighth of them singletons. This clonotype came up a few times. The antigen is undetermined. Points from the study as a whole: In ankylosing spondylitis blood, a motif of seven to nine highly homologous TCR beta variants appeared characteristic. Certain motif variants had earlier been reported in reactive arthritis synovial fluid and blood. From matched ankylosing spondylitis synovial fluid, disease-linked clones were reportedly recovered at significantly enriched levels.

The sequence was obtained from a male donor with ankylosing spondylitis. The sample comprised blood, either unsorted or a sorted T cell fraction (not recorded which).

The CDR3 DNA follows: TGTGCCAGCAGCTTACGGTCAGGTGGGGCTTTCGAAAACATTCAGTACTTC. This encodes CASSLRSGGAFENIQYF. This chain joins TRBV7-2 and TRBJ2-4, with D possibly matching TRBD1 (5 bases). Germline CDR1 reads SGHTA; CDR2 reads FQGNSA. The ends were cut back, 2 bases at V and 5 bases at J, with 19 bases in the middle. The length of the CDR3 is 17 residues.